What follows are 23 T cell receptor beta chains derived from one specimen sequenced in a study of cytomegalovirus exposure and HLA in healthy donors. Measured with immunoSEQ multiplex PCR; TCRdb has only the in-frame clones, and not every one. The sample has some 180,000 clones, about 89% seen once; the top ten hold approximately 7%. Source material: PBMCs. The receptor source for this set is a man between 25 and 39 years old in good health and CMV-seropositive.

The genes are TRBV9 and TRBJ2-1; the match to TRBD2 covers 7 bases. The CDR3 spans 15 residues. Per the germline V gene, CDR1 is SGDLS and CDR2 is YYNGEE. With V trimmed by 3 bases and J by 0 bases, 3 bases remained unmatched. CDR3 sequence reads: CASSATSASYNEQFF. CDR3 in DNA: TGTGCCAGCAGCGCAACTAGCGCCTCCTACAATGAGCAGTTCTTC.

V and J are TRBV7-6 and TRBJ2-2; 11 bases line up with TRBD2. CDR3 length: 18 amino acids. CDR1 is SGHVS, CDR2 FNYEAQ, per germline. With V trimmed by 4 bases and J by 1 base, 8 bases remained unmatched. This chain's CDR3 is CASSSMTSGVMNTGELFF. CDR3 DNA sequence: TGTGCCAGCAGCTCGATGACTAGCGGGGTCATGAACACCGGGGAGCTGTTTTTT.

V gene TRBV7-9 combines with J gene TRBJ1-4; perhaps TRBD1 as D (6 bases). Germline lookup yields CDR1 SEHNR and CDR2 FQNEAQ (reference sequence). The length of the CDR3 is 15 residues. The V end lost 1 base, the J end lost 8 bases, and 14 bases lay between the germline ends. Written as DNA, the CDR3 is TGTGCCAGCAGCTTAGGTAGAACTGGGGGCGAAAAACTGTTTTTT. Amino acid sequence: CASSLGRTGGEKLFF.

The chain joins TRBV9 to TRBJ2-7; 7 nucleotides line up with TRBD1. V shed 3 bases, J shed 0 bases, and the junction held 12 bases outside the gene matches. This CDR3 region has 17 residues. Germline V lookup: CDR1 SGDLS, CDR2 YYNGEE. The CDR3 nucleotides are TGTGCCAGCAGCGCCTTCGGGACAGAAGATAGCTCCTACGAGCAGTACTTC. Its translation: CASSAFGTEDSSYEQYF.

This clone was picked up one time. This rearrangement joins TRBV25-1 to TRBJ2-1; D unclear. Germline V gene sequence: CDR1 MGHDK, CDR2 SYGVNS. CDR3 size: 12 residues. V shed 0 bases and J shed 7 bases, with 4 bases lying between them. The CDR3 reads CASSEYMNEQFF. CDR3 nucleotides: TGTGCCAGCAGTGAATATATGAATGAGCAGTTCTTC.

The rearrangement uses TRBV27 and TRBJ2-2, with a possible D match to TRBD2 (6 bases). CDR3 length: 17 residues. V gave up 5 bases and J gave up 2 bases, with 18 bases separating them. Germline CDR1 is MNHEY and CDR2 is SMNVEV (reference sequence). CDR3 DNA: TGTGCCAGCAGTGCCCGACCGGGACTGATTAACACCGGGGAGCTGTTTTTT. Its protein product is CASSARPGLINTGELFF.

This clone is classed as large. The chain carries TRBV7-8 and TRBJ2-7, with 8 bases fitting TRBD2. This CDR3 has 15 amino acids. Germline V CDR1 and CDR2: SGHVS, FQNEAQ. The V segment lost 4 bases and the J segment 3 bases; nucleotides outside the gene matches: 8. The CDR3 here is CASSSGGGGFYEQYF. The CDR3 region has the DNA TGTGCCAGCAGCTCAGGTGGCGGGGGGTTCTACGAGCAGTACTTC.

This rearrangement joins TRBV28 to TRBJ1-2; no reliable D call. This CDR3 region has 15 residues. Germline assignment: CDR1 MDHEN and CDR2 SYDVKM. Deletions cut 5 bases from V and 7 bases from J, with 20 bases between. In nucleotides, the CDR3 is TGTGCCAGCAGTGGAAGGACCGGGCGGACGGGTGGCTACACCTTC. This gives the protein CASSGRTGRTGGYTF.

This clone has only a few counts. The rearrangement uses TRBV6-5 and TRBJ2-6, with TRBD2 as a possible D gene (6 bases). Trimming removed 2 bases at V and 0 bases at J, with 8 bases between. The CDR3 totals 16 residues. Germline CDR1 reads MNHEY; CDR2 reads SVGAGI. Here the CDR3 reads CASSYGGISGANVLTF. The CDR3 nucleotides read TGTGCCAGCAGTTACGGGGGGATCTCTGGGGCCAACGTCCTGACTTTC.

The chain joins TRBV18 to TRBJ2-2, with D unclear. This CDR3 is built from 16 residues. V lost 3 bases and J 2 bases, leaving 13 bases between the germline ends. CDR1 and CDR2 (germline): KGHSH, LQKENI. Here the CDR3 DNA reads TGTGCCAGCTCACCGTCGCCCTGGGAAAACACCGGGGAGCTGTTTTTT. Its protein is CASSPSPWENTGELFF.

The genes are TRBV27 and TRBJ2-1; TRBD2 aligns across 14 bases. After removal of 4 bases from V and 6 bases from J, the junction contained 5 bases not matched to a gene. Germline lookup yields CDR1 MNHEY and CDR2 SMNVEV (reference sequence). The CDR3 has 16 residues. The CDR3, as DNA: TGTGCCAGCAGTTCTCGACTAGCGGGGGGGGGCAATGAGCAGTTCTTC. Translated, it gives CASSSRLAGGGNEQFF.

V is TRBV6-6 and J is TRBJ2-7; 7 bases match TRBD1. This CDR3 contains 12 residues. Germline-derived CDR1 and CDR2 are MNHNY and SVGAGI (reference sequence). The V gene end was trimmed by 6 bases and the J gene end by 4 bases; junction bases not matched to a gene: 3. In nucleotides, the CDR3 is TGTGCCAGCAGGCCACAGGGGTACGAGCAGTACTTC. It codes for CASRPQGYEQYF.

This clone is a singleton in its sample. The chain has TRBV18 and TRBJ1-1; D gene uncertain. Trimming took 4 bases from V and 1 from J, leaving 10 bases between them. CDR1 is KGHSH and CDR2 is LQKENI in the germline V gene. CDR3 length equals 14 residues. The CDR3 DNA follows: TGTGCCAGCTCACAGTTGGATGAGAACACTGAAGCTTTCTTT. Translation: CASSQLDENTEAFF.

This clone was counted once. The gene calls are TRBV9 and TRBJ2-7; D is undetermined. Deletions cut 0 bases from V and 3 bases from J, with 10 bases between. Germline lookup yields CDR1 SGDLS and CDR2 YYNGEE. The CDR3 totals 14 residues. CDR3 loop: CASSVGAGVYEQYF. The CDR3 nucleotides read TGTGCCAGCAGCGTAGGGGCCGGTGTCTACGAGCAGTACTTC.

V and J are TRBV10-3 and TRBJ1-5; TRBD1 might be the D (5 bases). V gave up 4 bases and J gave up 2 bases, with 9 bases separating them. Germline CDR1 reads ENHRY; CDR2 reads SYGVKD. There are 14 residues in the CDR3. The DNA for the CDR3 is TGTGCCATCAGTGGAGGACAAGGCAATCAGCCCCAGCATTTT. Translated: CAISGGQGNQPQHF.

The chain joins TRBV13 to TRBJ2-7, with 8 bases identical to TRBD2. CDR3 length: 13 amino acids. Germline values: CDR1 PRHDT, CDR2 FYEKMQ (reference sequence). V was pared by 4 bases and J by 7 bases, with 6 bases of the junction left unmatched. The CDR3 nucleotides read TGTGCCAGCAGCTCAGCGGGGGAACCGGAGCAGTACTTC. Its protein product is CASSSAGEPEQYF.

The chain carries TRBV19 and TRBJ2-7; TRBD1 agrees at 9 bases. This CDR3 region has 14 residues. The germline gives CDR1 LNHDA, CDR2 SQIVND (reference sequence). Trimming cost V 6 bases and J 2 bases; bases outside gene matches: 5. CDR3 protein: CASRPGQGAYEQYF. The CDR3 bases are TGTGCCAGTAGACCGGGACAGGGAGCCTACGAGCAGTACTTC.

This sequence joins TRBV4-2 and TRBJ2-3; possibly TRBD1 or TRBD2 for D (5 bases each). CDR3 length equals 13 residues. The germline V gene has CDR1 LGHNA and CDR2 YNFKEQ. Trimming left V 0 bases short and J 12 bases short, with 13 bases between. The CDR3 region is CASSQEPRDQQYF. The CDR3 DNA follows: TGTGCCAGCAGCCAAGAACCCCGGGACCAACAGTATTTT.

The V gene is TRBV5-6, the J gene TRBJ1-5, with D unclear. CDR3 length: 15 amino acids. Germline lookup yields CDR1 SGHDT and CDR2 YYEEEE. The ends were cut back, 0 bases at V and 0 bases at J, with 7 bases in the middle. The CDR3 loop is CASSLGSVSNQPQHF. CDR3 nucleotides: TGTGCCAGCAGCTTGGGCAGTGTTAGCAATCAGCCCCAGCATTTT.

This rearrangement joins TRBV9 to TRBJ2-1; D gene uncertain. The CDR3 runs 14 residues. Germline V gene sequence: CDR1 SGDLS, CDR2 YYNGEE. The germline V and J ends were trimmed by 0 bases and 6 bases, with 10 bases remaining between them. The CDR3 sequence is CASSVGGRINEQFF. The CDR3 DNA reads as TGTGCCAGCAGCGTAGGCGGTAGAATCAATGAGCAGTTCTTC.

This sequence joins TRBV28 and TRBJ2-3; 14 bases match TRBD2. CDR1 is MDHEN, CDR2 SYDVKM, per germline. This CDR3 has 18 residues. V was clipped by 6 bases and J by 5 bases; unmatched bases: 13. CDR3 sequence (DNA): TGTGCCAGCAGCCTCCTCGGGACTAGCGGGAGTAATGAAGATACGCAGTATTTT. It codes for CASSLLGTSGSNEDTQYF.

The rearrangement links TRBV6-1 to TRBJ2-7; D is unresolved. Trimming took off 3 bases at V and 7 bases at J, with 10 bases between the two ends. In germline, CDR1 is MNHNS, CDR2 SASEGT. The CDR3 totals 12 residues. The CDR3 loop reads CASSESSREQYF. CDR3 bases: TGTGCCAGCAGTGAGTCCTCCCGGGAGCAGTACTTC.

This rearrangement joins TRBV11-2 to TRBJ1-1; D gene unclear. V lost 6 bases and J lost 3, with 11 bases in between. Germline CDR1 and CDR2: SGHAT and FQNNGV. CDR3 length: 13 residues. The CDR3 DNA follows: TGTGCCAGCAGTCGTGAGAGGGACACTGAAGCTTTCTTT. Translated, it gives CASSRERDTEAFF.